The 30 T cell receptor beta chains reported below all come from one sample, sequenced in a study of regulatory T cells in long-lasting Graves disease. Sample time point: newly diagnosed GD, antithyroid drugs for less than 3 months. There was RNA extracted from PBMCs, and the TCR library was made from it. Building of the TCR beta libraries involved iRepertoire HTBI primers and Arm-PCR of CDR3 regions. TCRdb reanalysed the multiplex PCR reads using MiXCR and keeps one entry per CDR3 protein. The sample lists hundreds of thousands of distinct CDR3 sequences, approximately 12% occurring once. These sequences were also reported in another study, on T cells in Graves' hyperthyroidism and ophthalmopathy.

The sequencing used peripheral blood mononuclear cells (PBMCs), collected at new diagnosis, from a patient treated with antithyroid drugs. The receptors come from a woman in her thirties with Graves disease.

This clonotype was seen more than once but under ten times. This rearrangement joins TRBV24-1 to TRBJ2-7; D is uncertain. Deletions cut 4 bases from V and 3 bases from J, with 9 bases between. Germline CDR1 KGHDR, CDR2 SFDVKD. This CDR3 is built from 13 residues. DNA for the CDR3: TGTGCCACCAGTGAGTCTGACGGCTACGAGCAGTACTTC. Its protein product is CATSESDGYEQYF.

This clonotype was detected many times. This sequence joins TRBV2 and TRBJ1-5, with D possibly being TRBD1 (5 bases). Germline V lookup: CDR1 SNHLY, CDR2 FYNNEI. Trimming cost V 1 base and J 7 bases, with 11 bases left between them. The CDR3 length is 14 residues. CDR3 in amino acids: CASSEVPGGQPQHF. For the CDR3, the DNA is TGTGCCAGCAGTGAAGTCCCCGGGGGGCAGCCCCAGCATTTT.

This clonotype was observed at least ten times. The V call is TRBV12-3 or TRBV12-4, the J call TRBJ1-2; D gene unclear. Trimming removed 1 base at V and 8 bases at J, with 11 bases between. The CDR3 consists of 13 residues. The CDR3 DNA reads as TGTGCCAGCAGTTTAGAACGATTATCGGGCTACACCTTC. Translated: CASSLERLSGYTF.

Ten or more counts support this clonotype. V and J are TRBV10-2 and TRBJ2-1; D could derive from TRBD1 or TRBD2 (5 bases each). The CDR3 consists of 14 residues. V gave up 6 bases and J gave up 8 bases, with 17 bases separating them. Germline loops: CDR1 WSHSY, CDR2 SAAADI. CDR3 nucleotide sequence: TGCGCCAGCAGACCCGGGACGGGATTTTATGAGCAGTTCTTC. It yields the protein CASRPGTGFYEQFF.

This clonotype was recorded at least ten times. The chain employs TRBV2 and TRBJ2-7; D is perhaps TRBD1 (6 bases). V was clipped by 8 bases and J by 0 bases, with 14 bases between them. The CDR3 runs to 14 residues. In germline, CDR1 is SNHLY, CDR2 FYNNEI. CDR3 loop: CASRGDTSSYEQYF. The CDR3 coding sequence is TGTGCCAGCCGTGGGGACACAAGCTCCTACGAGCAGTACTTC.

The CDR3 DNA reads TGCAGCGTTGAATATCAAGAGACCCAGTACTTC. This sequence encodes CSVEYQETQYF. The chain links TRBV29-1 to TRBJ2-5; D unclear. V was clipped by 2 bases and J by 2 bases, with 3 bases between them. Germline CDR1 reads SQVTM; CDR2 reads ANQGSEA. The CDR3 extends over 11 amino acids.

This clonotype was recorded at least ten times. The chain recombines TRBV11-2 with TRBJ1-1, with D possibly TRBD1 on 6 matching bases. V lost 3 bases and J lost 10, with 21 bases in between. Germline-derived CDR1 and CDR2 are SGHAT and FQNNGV. CDR3 length: 15 residues. CDR3 protein: CASSFDGYRAPGAFF. CDR3 coding DNA: TGTGCCAGCAGCTTCGACGGGTACAGGGCTCCCGGAGCTTTCTTT.

The table lists this clonotype with many counts. The chain has TRBV6-1 and TRBJ1-2; D may be TRBD1 (5 bases). Germline values: CDR1 MNHNS, CDR2 SASEGT. The CDR3 contains 13 residues. Trimming shortened V by 7 bases and J by 10 bases, and 19 bases separated the two germline ends. This chain's CDR3 is CASKTAGWKIYTF. In DNA form, the CDR3 reads TGTGCCAGCAAGACCGCAGGGTGGAAGATCTACACCTTC.

The rearrangement joins TRBV5-1 to TRBJ2-2; 13 positions agree with TRBD2. The length of the CDR3 is 17 residues. The V and J ends lost 0 bases and 2 bases, in that order; junction bases with no gene match: 1. CDR1 SGHRS and CDR2 YFSETQ come from the germline V gene. CDR3 loop: CASSLGGLAGNTGELFF. DNA for the CDR3: TGCGCCAGCAGCTTGGGGGGACTAGCGGGAAACACCGGGGAGCTGTTTTTT.

This clonotype was picked up many times. Written as DNA, the CDR3 is TGTGCCAGCCGGACAGCCAACTATGGCTACACCTTC. Encoded protein: CASRTANYGYTF. The gene calls are TRBV2 and TRBJ1-2; D might be TRBD1 (6 bases). The CDR3 runs 12 residues. Germline CDR1 and CDR2: SNHLY and FYNNEI. Trimming left V 8 bases short and J 2 bases short, with 9 bases between.

This clonotype was recorded many times. The V call is TRBV27, the J call TRBJ1-5; tentative D call: TRBD1 (6 bases). This CDR3 is built from 16 residues. V lost 0 bases, J lost 4 bases, and 13 bases lay in between. In germline, CDR1 is MNHEY, CDR2 SMNVEV (reference sequence). CDR3 sequence: CASSLSAGEKNQPQHF. DNA for the CDR3: TGTGCCAGCAGTTTATCGGCAGGGGAGAAAAATCAGCCCCAGCATTTT.

There are many counts of this clonotype. The chain couples TRBV27 to TRBJ2-5, with TRBD1 identical over 7 bases. The germline V gene has CDR1 MNHEY and CDR2 SMNVEV (reference sequence). There are 13 residues in the CDR3. The ends lost 5 bases at V and 5 bases at J; junction bases unmatched: 5. The CDR3 DNA follows: TGTGCCAGCAGTGACAGGGAGATGGAGACCCAGTACTTC. Translating gives CASSDREMETQYF.

This clonotype was observed a handful of times. The V call is TRBV7-9, the J call TRBJ1-4; D uncertain. This CDR3 spans 14 amino acids. V was trimmed by 5 bases and J by 8 bases, leaving 15 bases between them. Germline-derived CDR1 and CDR2 are SEHNR and FQNEAQ (reference sequence). CDR3 DNA: TGTGCCAGCAGCACCGGGGAAGCTTGGGAAAAACTGTTTTTT. This translates into CASSTGEAWEKLFF.

This clonotype was picked up many times. The genes are TRBV11-2 and TRBJ2-7; 14 bases align to TRBD2. Germline V gives CDR1 SGHAT, CDR2 FQNNGV. CDR3 length: 15 amino acids. Trimming cost V 8 bases and J 6 bases; bases outside gene matches: 9. The CDR3 DNA reads TGTGCCAGCGGACCACCCGGGACTAGCGGGAGCGAGCAGTACTTC. Amino acid sequence: CASGPPGTSGSEQYF.

Many counts were recorded for this clonotype. The rearrangement links TRBV30 to TRBJ2-5; D perhaps matches TRBD2 (5 bases). V was shortened by 6 bases and J by 2 bases, with 16 bases between the two germline ends. CDR1 is GTSNPN and CDR2 is SVGIG in the germline V gene (reference sequence). This CDR3 is 14 amino acids long. CDR3 nucleotide sequence: TGTGCCTGTCCCGAGCGGACCCTTCAAGAGACCCAGTACTTC. This codes for CACPERTLQETQYF. Variable domain in full (rest from reference TRBV30 and TRBJ2-5): SQTIHQWPATLVQPVGSPLSLECTVEGTSNPNLYWYRQAAGRGLQLLFYSVGIGQISSEVPQNLSASRPQDRQFILSSKKLLLSDSGFYLCACPERTLQETQYFGPGTRLLVL.

This clonotype came up many times. V and J are TRBV11-2 and TRBJ2-7; 12 nucleotides line up with TRBD1. The germline CDR1 and CDR2 sequences are SGHAT and FQNNGV. The CDR3 runs to 14 residues. The V and J ends lost 7 bases and 6 bases, in that order; junction bases with no gene match: 7. The CDR3 DNA sequence: TGTGCCAGCAAAACCGGGACAGGGGGCGTCGAGCAGTACTTC. This translates into CASKTGTGGVEQYF.

This clonotype was seen many times. V and J are TRBV29-1 and TRBJ2-7; 7 bases fit TRBD2. CDR3 length: 13 amino acids. Germline loops: CDR1 SQVTM, CDR2 ANQGSEA. The V and J ends lost 4 bases and 7 bases, in that order; junction bases with no gene match: 10. CDR3 residues: CSVGSGTIREQYF. In nucleotides, the CDR3 is TGCAGCGTTGGATCCGGGACTATACGGGAGCAGTACTTC.

Many counts were recorded for this clonotype. V usage is TRBV20-1 and J usage is TRBJ2-5; TRBD2 matches at 12 bases. CDR3 length equals 12 residues. J lost 9 bases, V lost 6 bases, and 5 bases had no gene match. The germline V gene has CDR1 DFQATT and CDR2 SNEGSKA (reference sequence). The CDR3, as DNA: TGCAGTGCCACATCTAGCGGGAGGGCCCAGTACTTC. It is translated as CSATSSGRAQYF.

J is TRBJ2-7 and V is TRBV28; D possibly uses TRBD1 or TRBD2 (5 bases each). There are 14 residues in the CDR3. Trimming took 9 bases from V and 0 from J, leaving 15 bases between them. Germline V gives CDR1 MDHEN, CDR2 SYDVKM. CDR3 nucleotide sequence: TGTGCCAGTAGTCCGGGACCGATCTCCTACGAGCAGTACTTC. The encoded protein is CASSPGPISYEQYF.

This clonotype was counted ten times or more. The chain combines TRBV5-1 with TRBJ2-5, with 11 bases lining up with TRBD2. The CDR3 length is 16 residues. Germline CDR1 and CDR2: SGHRS and YFSETQ. The junction had 3 bases not matched to a gene; V was cut back by 2 bases and J by 0 bases. CDR3 in DNA: TGCGCCAGCAGCTTCGTACTAGCGGGAGACCAAGAGACCCAGTACTTC. Translation: CASSFVLAGDQETQYF.

This clonotype was counted only a few times. The chain joins TRBV28 to TRBJ1-5, with no clear D. Deletions cut 8 bases from V and 6 bases from J, with 14 bases between. Germline CDR1 reads MDHEN; CDR2 reads SYDVKM. There are 13 residues in the CDR3. CDR3 sequence (DNA): TGTGCCAGCCACTTTGGTTTGGGTCAGCCCCAGCATTTT. The encoded protein is CASHFGLGQPQHF.

This clonotype showed up many times. Written as DNA, the CDR3 is TGTGCCAGCAGCCAGTTGTACAGGGCCCTAGCCAAAAACATTCAGTACTTC. Translated, it gives CASSQLYRALAKNIQYF. The V gene is TRBV5-6, the J gene TRBJ2-4, with D maybe TRBD1 (6 bases). CDR1 and CDR2 from the germline V gene are SGHDT and YYEEEE. The CDR3 sequence is 17 residues long. Trimming removed 4 bases at V and 0 bases at J, with 17 bases between. Drawing the rest from reference TRBV5-6 and TRBJ2-4, the complete variable domain is DAGVTQSPTHLIKTRGQQVTLRCSPKSGHDTVSWYQQALGQGPQFIFQYYEEEERQRGNFPDRFSGHQFPNYSSELNVNALLLGDSALYLCASSQLYRALAKNIQYFGAGTRLSVL.

In its sample, this clonotype was seen many times. With a much larger clone just one base away, this may be a read error. The DNA of the CDR3 is TGTGTCAGTCGTTGGGGTAATGAGCAGTTCTTC. Encoded protein: CVSRWGNEQFF. The chain has TRBV2 and TRBJ2-1; D call uncertain. The V gene's germline CDR1 is SNHLY and CDR2 FYNNEI. The CDR3 extends over 11 amino acids. Variable domain in full (rest from reference TRBV2 and TRBJ2-1): EPEVTQTPSHQVTQMGQEVILRCVPISNHLYFYWYRQILGQKVEFLVSFYNNEISEKSEIFDDQFSVERPDGSNFTLKIRSTKLEDSAMYFCVSRWGNEQFFGPGTRLTVL.

This chain joins TRBV7-9 and TRBJ2-1; a possible D gene is TRBD2 (5 bases). Germline-derived CDR1 and CDR2 are SEHNR and FQNEAQ (reference sequence). Trimming took 1 base from V and 4 from J, leaving 11 bases between them. The CDR3 contains 15 residues. CDR3 amino acids: CASSLDGIEYNEQFF. The CDR3 DNA is TGTGCCAGCAGCTTAGACGGGATTGAATACAATGAGCAGTTCTTC.

J is TRBJ1-4 and V is TRBV28; tentative D call: TRBD1 (5 bases). Between the trimmed V and J ends, which lost 5 bases and 13 bases, there was a span of 14 bases. The CDR3 is 12 residues long. Germline V CDR1 and CDR2: MDHEN, SYDVKM. Here the CDR3 reads CASSEGWVRLFF. In nucleotides, the CDR3 is TGTGCCAGCAGTGAGGGGTGGGTAAGACTGTTTTTT. The variable domain in full, completed from reference TRBV28 and TRBJ1-4, reads DVKVTQSSRYLVKRTGEKVFLECVQDMDHENMFWYRQDPGLGLRLIYFSYDVKMKEKGDIPEGYSVSREKKERFSLILESASTNQTSMYLCASSEGWVRLFFGSGTQLSVL.

This clonotype was detected ten times or more. This chain uses TRBV7-2 with TRBJ2-5, with no clear D. From germline, CDR1 is SGHTA and CDR2 FQGNSA. V lost 5 bases and J lost 6, with 10 bases in between. This CDR3 region has 12 residues. The CDR3 DNA reads TGTGCCAGCAGCCGCGACACGCAGACCCAGTACTTC. Amino acids: CASSRDTQTQYF. The variable domain in full, completed from reference TRBV7-2 and TRBJ2-5, reads GAGVSQSPSNKVTEKGKDVELRCDPISGHTALYWYRQSLGQGLEFLIYFQGNSAPDKSGLPSDRFSAERTGGSVSTLTIQRTQQEDSAVYLCASSRDTQTQYFGPGTRLLVL.

This clonotype was seen repeatedly, ten times or more. This chain links TRBV15 with TRBJ2-2; either TRBD1 or TRBD2 may supply D (5 bases each). V gave up 5 bases and J gave up 5 bases, with 9 bases separating them. CDR3 size: 13 residues. Germline V gene data show CDR1 as LNHNV and CDR2 as YYDKDF (reference sequence). The CDR3 nucleotides read TGTGCCACCAGCGTCGAGGGGACCGGGGAGCTGTTTTTT. Translation: CATSVEGTGELFF. Together with reference TRBV15 and TRBJ2-2, the CDR3 gives the full variable domain: DAMVIQNPRYQVTQFGKPVTLSCSQTLNHNVMYWYQQKSSQAPKLLFHYYDKDFNNEADTPDNFQSRRPNTSFCFLDIRSPGLGDTAMYLCATSVEGTGELFFGEGSRLTVL.

This clonotype showed up just a few times. The chain employs TRBV6-5 and TRBJ2-7; no clear D. The V end was cut by 2 bases, the J end by 3 bases, with 5 bases between. The germline V gene encodes CDR1 MNHEY and CDR2 SVGAGI. The CDR3 contains 12 residues. CDR3 in DNA: TGTGCCAGCAGTTACGGTTTCTACGAGCAGTACTTC. It is translated as CASSYGFYEQYF.

The table lists this clonotype with many counts. The CDR3 reads CASSVGGLNYGYTF. The CDR3, as DNA: TGTGCCAGCAGTGTCGGGGGACTTAACTATGGCTACACCTTC. The rearrangement uses TRBV2 and TRBJ1-2, with a weak D call TRBD1 (5 bases). Looked up from germline, CDR1 is SNHLY and CDR2 is FYNNEI. Trimming took 4 bases from V and 1 from J, leaving 10 bases between them. CDR3 length equals 14 residues.

At least ten counts were recorded for this clonotype. The chain links TRBV15 to TRBJ2-5; 9 nucleotides agree with TRBD2. The CDR3 length is 15 residues. In germline, CDR1 is LNHNV, CDR2 YYDKDF (reference sequence). J was trimmed by 2 bases and V by 0 bases; bases with no gene match: 1. CDR3 loop: CATSREREGQETQYF. CDR3 bases: TGTGCCACCAGCAGAGAGCGGGAGGGTCAAGAGACCCAGTACTTC.